A single sample is the source of the 25 T cell receptor beta chains below, sequenced in a study of cytomegalovirus exposure and HLA in healthy donors. PCR involved 60 Vbeta and 13 Jbeta primers. Clones were sequenced by immunoSEQ multiplex PCR, and TCRdb holds only the in-frame ones, with some missing. Of approximately 110,000 clones in the sample, roughly 68% were seen once. The sample comprised PBMCs. Receptors originate from a woman aged 25 to 39 in good health and CMV-seronegative.

The chain carries TRBV7-8 and TRBJ2-7; D ambiguous. This CDR3 spans 11 amino acids. Trimming pared 6 bases from V and 5 bases from J, leaving 8 bases between. Germline CDR1 is SGHVS and CDR2 is FQNEAQ. CDR3 residues: CASSLTDEQYF. The CDR3 DNA sequence: TGTGCCAGCAGTCTCACGGACGAGCAGTACTTC. The full variable domain, its missing parts supplied by reference TRBV7-8 and TRBJ2-7, is GAGVSQSPRYKVAKRGQDVALRCDPISGHVSLFWYQQALGQGPEFLTYFQNEAQLDKSGLPSDRFFAERPEGSVSTLKIQRTQQEDSAVYLCASSLTDEQYFGPGTRLTVT.

Only a few counts were recorded for this clone. This chain connects TRBV4-1 to TRBJ1-2; D is uncertain. Germline V gene sequence: CDR1 MGHRA, CDR2 YSYEKL. The CDR3 is made up of 13 amino acids. V gave up 0 bases and J gave up 5 bases, with 7 bases separating them. CDR3 DNA: TGCGCCAGCAGCCAAGAGGGAGGTTATGGCTACACCTTC. Residues: CASSQEGGYGYTF.

The gene calls are TRBV5-1 and TRBJ2-5, with 10 nucleotides matching TRBD1. The CDR3 loop spans 15 amino acids. Germline values: CDR1 SGHRS, CDR2 YFSETQ. The V gene end was trimmed by 0 bases and the J gene end by 5 bases; junction bases not matched to a gene: 4. For the CDR3, the DNA is TGCGCCAGCAGCTTGGCCGACAGGGGGCAGGAGACCCAGTACTTC. This codes for CASSLADRGQETQYF.

The chain has TRBV18 and TRBJ2-2; a possible D gene is TRBD1 (6 bases). In germline, CDR1 is KGHSH, CDR2 LQKENI. Trimming took off 1 base at V and 2 bases at J, with 11 bases between the two ends. The CDR3 runs 16 residues. The CDR3 protein is CASSPQGTTNTGELFF. The CDR3, as DNA: TGTGCCAGCTCACCACAGGGGACAACTAACACCGGGGAGCTGTTTTTT.

The chain couples TRBV7-6 to TRBJ1-3; 7 bases are a match to TRBD1. V shed 2 bases and J 3 bases; nucleotides not matched to a gene: 4. Per germline, CDR1 SGHVS and CDR2 FNYEAQ. The CDR3 is made up of 15 amino acids. CDR3: CASSLSRGDGNTIYF. CDR3 in DNA: TGTGCCAGCAGCTTAAGCAGGGGGGATGGAAACACCATATATTTT. Full variable domain (outside the CDR3, taken from reference TRBV7-6 and TRBJ1-3): GAGVSQSPRYKVTKRGQDVALRCDPISGHVSLYWYRQALGQGPEFLTYFNYEAQQDKSGLPNDRFSAERPEGSISTLTIQRTEQRDSAMYRCASSLSRGDGNTIYFGEGSWLTVV.

The rearrangement links TRBV6-6 to TRBJ1-6, with D possibly TRBD1 on 6 matching bases. The CDR3 totals 15 residues. Germline V gene lookup returns CDR1 MNHNY and CDR2 SVGAGI (reference sequence). Trimming shortened V by 5 bases and J by 8 bases, and 16 bases separated the two germline ends. CDR3 nucleotides: TGTGCCAGCAGTCGCAACGGACAGAATTATTCACCCCTCCACTTT. Encoded protein: CASSRNGQNYSPLHF.

Worth noting for this clone: The identical CDR3 is also encoded by other nucleotide sequences in the sample. The rearrangement uses TRBV5-1 and TRBJ1-1, with D tentatively TRBD1 (6 bases). V gave up 0 bases and J gave up 3 bases, with 9 bases separating them. CDR1 is SGHRS and CDR2 is YFSETQ in the germline V gene. The CDR3 loop spans 14 amino acids. CDR3 in amino acids: CASSLVQGDTEAFF. The CDR3 DNA reads as TGCGCCAGCAGCTTGGTACAGGGAGACACTGAAGCTTTCTTT.

This clone was picked up one time. The rearrangement uses TRBV5-4 and TRBJ1-2; D remains ambiguous. CDR1 is SGHNT and CDR2 is YYREEE in the germline V gene (reference sequence). CDR3 size: 16 residues. Trimming pared 0 bases from V and 6 bases from J, leaving 18 bases between. Here the CDR3 DNA reads TGTGCCAGCAGCTTGGCCTTATCACAGAATCGTCATGGCTACACCTTC. As protein: CASSLALSQNRHGYTF.

This clone was seen a few times. The rearrangement uses TRBV7-9 and TRBJ2-6; D call uncertain. CDR3 length: 16 residues. The ends were cut back, 1 base at V and 2 bases at J, with 9 bases in the middle. CDR1 and CDR2 from the germline V gene are SEHNR and FQNEAQ (reference sequence). The CDR3 sequence is CASSLVSFPGANVLTF. The DNA of the CDR3 is TGTGCCAGCAGCTTAGTTAGTTTTCCTGGGGCCAACGTCCTGACTTTC.

In this sample, this clone turned up a few times. This rearrangement joins TRBV28 to TRBJ1-3; D is possibly TRBD1 (6 bases). Per germline, CDR1 MDHEN and CDR2 SYDVKM. With 8 bases removed from V and 0 bases from J, the gap between germline ends came to 14 bases. This CDR3 contains 15 residues. The CDR3 sequence is CASHRGRGSGNTIYF. As DNA, the CDR3 is TGTGCCAGCCATAGGGGGAGGGGCTCTGGAAACACCATATATTTT.

This chain joins TRBV5-6 and TRBJ2-7; 8 bases are a match to TRBD1. CDR1 is SGHDT and CDR2 is YYEEEE in the germline V gene. J was trimmed by 0 bases and V by 3 bases; bases with no gene match: 2. There are 14 residues in the CDR3. CDR3 nucleotide sequence: TGTGCCAGCAGCTGGGACAGGAACTCCTACGAGCAGTACTTC. It specifies CASSWDRNSYEQYF.

This clone has only one observation. The chain carries TRBV30 and TRBJ2-1; 8 nucleotides align to TRBD2. CDR3 length: 13 residues. CDR1 is GTSNPN and CDR2 is SVGIG in the germline V gene (reference sequence). Trimming cost V 0 bases and J 9 bases; bases outside gene matches: 4. The CDR3 here is CAWSVGAGGEQFF. The CDR3 DNA is TGTGCCTGGAGTGTAGGGGCGGGAGGTGAGCAGTTCTTC.

The rearrangement uses TRBV7-8 and TRBJ2-3, with 7 bases that match TRBD2. Per germline, CDR1 SGHVS and CDR2 FQNEAQ. CDR3 size: 16 residues. The V gene end was trimmed by 5 bases and the J gene end by 4 bases; junction bases not matched to a gene: 12. CDR3 region: CASSRDPLTSADTQYF. The CDR3 DNA reads as TGTGCCAGCAGCCGCGACCCACTCACTAGCGCAGATACGCAGTATTTT.

V gene TRBV10-3 combines with J gene TRBJ2-1; D may be TRBD1 (6 bases). CDR1 is ENHRY, CDR2 SYGVKD, per germline. The length of the CDR3 is 14 residues. Trimming stripped 6 bases from V and 1 base from J, with 10 bases between. CDR3 nucleotides: TGTGCCATCAGCGTGGACAGATCCTACAATGAGCAGTTCTTC. Residues: CAISVDRSYNEQFF.

CDR3 nucleotide sequence: TGTGCCAGCAGTGGATGGACAGGAGGGCCTACGGAGACCCAGTACTTC. Amino acid sequence: CASSGWTGGPTETQYF. The chain combines TRBV6-1 with TRBJ2-5; D might be TRBD1 (7 bases). V was pared by 4 bases and J by 5 bases, with 20 bases between. Germline assignment: CDR1 MNHNS and CDR2 SASEGT. CDR3 length: 16 amino acids.

This clone was detected only once. The chain carries TRBV7-2 and TRBJ1-5; D possibly corresponds to TRBD1 (6 bases). The germline V gene has CDR1 SGHTA and CDR2 FQGNSA. Trimming left V 2 bases short and J 2 bases short, with 13 bases between. The CDR3 is 16 amino acids. CDR3 DNA: TGTGCCAGCAGCTTAACAGGGTATTGGGGCAATCAGCCCCAGCATTTT. This encodes CASSLTGYWGNQPQHF.

The rearrangement uses TRBV6-1 and TRBJ2-7; D may be TRBD2 (5 bases). Trimming removed 8 bases at V and 2 bases at J, with 13 bases between. In germline, CDR1 is MNHNS, CDR2 SASEGT. The length of the CDR3 is 13 residues. The CDR3 region is CASHKLGPYEQYF. The CDR3, as DNA: TGTGCCAGCCACAAACTAGGACCCTACGAGCAGTACTTC.

This clone was seen more than once but under ten times. The V gene is TRBV15, the J gene TRBJ2-7, with D possibly being TRBD1 (5 bases). Trimming took off 0 bases at V and 0 bases at J, with 9 bases between the two ends. This CDR3 spans 15 amino acids. CDR1 is LNHNV, CDR2 YYDKDF, per germline (reference sequence). The CDR3 sequence is CATSRDTGDSYEQYF. The CDR3 coding sequence is TGTGCCACCAGCAGAGATACAGGTGACTCCTACGAGCAGTACTTC.

The V gene is TRBV10-3, the J gene TRBJ1-2; D might be TRBD1 (5 bases). The ends were cut back, 0 bases at V and 4 bases at J, with 18 bases in the middle. The CDR3 extends over 17 amino acids. The germline CDR1 and CDR2 sequences are ENHRY and SYGVKD. The DNA of the CDR3 is TGTGCCATCAGTGAGTCGAAGCTGGGGGGGACGGGCTATGGCTACACCTTC. Amino acid sequence: CAISESKLGGTGYGYTF.

This clone was seen a handful of times. V usage is TRBV15 and J usage is TRBJ1-2; D is perhaps TRBD1 (5 bases). CDR3 length: 12 residues. V lost 1 base and J 11 bases, leaving 11 bases between the germline ends. Per germline, CDR1 LNHNV and CDR2 YYDKDF (reference sequence). The CDR3 region is CATSRGGTEYTF. CDR3 bases: TGTGCCACCAGCAGAGGCGGGACGGAATACACCTTC.

This clone was observed a few times. The genes are TRBV5-6 and TRBJ2-1; 8 nucleotides line up with TRBD1. Looked up from germline, CDR1 is SGHDT and CDR2 is YYEEEE. Unmatched junction bases numbered 5, after V lost 1 base and J lost 8 bases. CDR3 length: 14 residues. For the CDR3, the DNA is TGTGCCAGCAGCTTGATGCAGGGGGCAGATGAGCAGTTCTTC. It translates to CASSLMQGADEQFF.

Comment on this clone: At one of its ends the junction is not consistent with the germline gene, which may arise from a read error. The sample carries other DNA sequences with the same CDR3. The rearrangement uses TRBV15 and TRBJ2-7; 10 nucleotides line up with TRBD1. The CDR3 runs 16 residues. Germline CDR1 reads LNHNV; CDR2 reads YYDKDF (reference sequence). The CDR3 nucleotides are TGCGCCACCAGCCATCTTCCGGGACAGGGGTCGGGGGAGCAGTACTTC. Translated: CATSHLPGQGSGEQYF. The complete variable domain, with remaining parts taken from reference TRBV15 and TRBJ2-7, reads DAMVIQNPRYQVTQFGKPVTLSCSQTLNHNVMYWYQQKSSQAPKLLFHYYDKDFNNEADTPDNFQSRRPNTSFCFLDIRSPGLGDTAMYLCATSHLPGQGSGEQYFGPGTRLTVT.

The V gene is TRBV6-5, the J gene TRBJ1-2; D remains ambiguous. The CDR3 has 13 amino acids. Germline lookup yields CDR1 MNHEY and CDR2 SVGAGI. Deletions cut 0 bases from V and 5 bases from J, with 7 bases between. CDR3 region: CASSYSRRYGYTF. The DNA of the CDR3 is TGTGCCAGCAGTTACTCAAGGCGGTATGGCTACACCTTC.

In this sample, this clone turned up a few times. The chain uses TRBV14 and TRBJ1-1; 8 bases align to TRBD1. Germline assignment: CDR1 SGHDN and CDR2 FVKESK. V lost 2 bases to trimming and J lost 4 bases; unmatched junction nucleotides: 15. This CDR3 region has 18 residues. Here the CDR3 reads CASSQPLGQGALSTEAFF. The CDR3 DNA reads TGTGCCAGCAGCCAACCCCTCGGACAGGGCGCCCTGAGCACTGAAGCTTTCTTT. Combining the CDR3 with reference TRBV14 and TRBJ1-1 gives the whole variable domain EAGVTQFPSHSVIEKGQTVTLRCDPISGHDNLYWYRRVMGKEIKFLLHFVKESKQDESGMPNNRFLAERTGGTYSTLKVQPAELEDSGVYFCASSQPLGQGALSTEAFFGQGTRLTVV.

This clone showed up just a few times. This chain links TRBV7-8 with TRBJ2-1; a possible D gene is TRBD1 (6 bases). The CDR3 consists of 15 residues. V lost 1 base and J 5 bases, leaving 12 bases between the germline ends. From germline, CDR1 is SGHVS and CDR2 FQNEAQ. The CDR3 DNA reads as TGTGCCAGCAGCTTAGGATACAGGGTAAACAATGAGCAGTTCTTC. Encoded protein: CASSLGYRVNNEQFF.